Listed here are 7 T cell receptor beta chains from one sample, sequenced in a study of blood T cell repertoires in COVID-19. Libraries were prepared by immunoSEQ multiplex PCR; TCRdb keeps only in-frame clonotypes and omits some of them. The sample holds fewer than 700,000 clones, roughly 89% seen once. The sample taken for sequencing was peripheral blood. These receptors were collected from a woman aged 50 to 60 with COVID-19, enrolled during active disease.

V and J are TRBV30 and TRBJ1-4; TRBD1 aligns across 9 bases. The CDR3 length is 14 residues. The V gene's germline CDR1 is GTSNPN and CDR2 SVGIG (reference sequence). V trimming: 3 bases; J trimming: 5 bases; junction bases outside the gene matches: 4. The CDR3 DNA is TGTGCCTGGAGGGGGGGACAGGGAAATGAAAAACTGTTTTTT. Residues: CAWRGGQGNEKLFF.

The chain uses TRBV28 and TRBJ1-4; D is unclear. The ends were cut back, 7 bases at V and 7 bases at J, with 13 bases in the middle. The CDR3 loop spans 13 amino acids. The germline V gene has CDR1 MDHEN and CDR2 SYDVKM. DNA of the CDR3: TGTGCCAGCACCCCTGCGGTACGTGAAAAACTGTTTTTT. Its protein product is CASTPAVREKLFF.

The chain recombines TRBV10-3 with TRBJ2-3; 7 positions match TRBD1. CDR3 length: 16 amino acids. Germline V lookup: CDR1 ENHRY, CDR2 SYGVKD. J lost 1 base, V lost 4 bases, and 8 bases had no gene match. The DNA for the CDR3 is TGTGCCATCAGTGCGACAGGGATCTCTGGCACAGATACGCAGTATTTT. Encoded protein: CAISATGISGTDTQYF.

This rearrangement joins TRBV12-3 or TRBV12-4 to TRBJ2-1; D might be TRBD1 (6 bases). V gave up 0 bases and J gave up 12 bases, with 9 bases separating them. The CDR3 is 12 residues long. The CDR3 DNA reads as TGTGCCAGCAGTTTAGCGCAAGGGGGGCAGTTCTTC. Its protein product is CASSLAQGGQFF.

This chain joins TRBV30 and TRBJ1-2, with a tentative D call TRBD1 (5 bases). The V and J ends lost 8 bases and 3 bases respectively, with 19 bases between them. Germline V gives CDR1 GTSNPN, CDR2 SVGIG (reference sequence). This CDR3 comprises 14 residues. DNA of the CDR3: TGTGCCGGTAGGGCTTATCGGGGGTACTATGGCTACACCTTC. This translates into CAGRAYRGYYGYTF.

The chain links TRBV29-1 to TRBJ1-2, with TRBD1 matching over 8 bases. Looked up from germline, CDR1 is SQVTM and CDR2 is ANQGSEA. The length of the CDR3 is 15 residues. V shed 0 bases, J shed 5 bases, and the junction held 8 bases outside the gene matches. CDR3 sequence reads: CSVEDGRGLGYGYTF. For the CDR3, the DNA is TGCAGCGTTGAAGATGGCAGGGGGCTTGGGTATGGCTACACCTTC.

As regards this clone: A single base separates this from a much larger clone, so it may be a read error. The rearrangement links TRBV9 to TRBJ1-1; D is perhaps TRBD1 (5 bases). Germline V gives CDR1 SGDLS, CDR2 YYNGEE. There are 14 residues in the CDR3. Trimming cost V 0 bases and J 1 base, with 7 bases left between them. The CDR3 sequence: CASSVGQWNTEAFF. Written as DNA, the CDR3 is TGTGCCAGCAGCGTAGGACAGTGGAACACTGAAGCTTTCTTT.